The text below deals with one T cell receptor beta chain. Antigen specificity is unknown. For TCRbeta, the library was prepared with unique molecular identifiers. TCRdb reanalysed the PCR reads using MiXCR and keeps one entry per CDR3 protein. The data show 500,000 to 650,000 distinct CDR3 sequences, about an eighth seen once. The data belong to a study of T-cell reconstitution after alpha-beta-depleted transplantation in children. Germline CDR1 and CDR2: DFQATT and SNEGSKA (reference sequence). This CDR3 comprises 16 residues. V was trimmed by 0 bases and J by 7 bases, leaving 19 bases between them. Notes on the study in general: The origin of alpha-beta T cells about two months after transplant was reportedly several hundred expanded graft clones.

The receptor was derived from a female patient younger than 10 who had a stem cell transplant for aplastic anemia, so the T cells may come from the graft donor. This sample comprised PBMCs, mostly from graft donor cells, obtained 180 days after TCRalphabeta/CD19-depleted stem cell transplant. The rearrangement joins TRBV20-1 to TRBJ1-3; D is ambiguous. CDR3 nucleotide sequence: TGCAGTGCTAGAGATCCTGGCCAGTCCGTAAGGAACACCATATATTTT. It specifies CSARDPGQSVRNTIYF.